This T cell receptor (beta chain) comes out of a study of cytomegalovirus exposure and HLA in healthy donors (dated by TCRdb to the late 2010s). In terms of the full investigation: The 666 repertoires of the first cohort and the approximately 130 validation repertoires were produced on the same platform, according to a later analysis. The study was designed to test whether signatures of past pathogen exposure could be identified by cataloging public T cell receptors. Besides the first cohort of 500 to 700 subjects, a separate validation cohort made up of 120 different subjects was used. High-throughput TCR immunosequencing, statistical association of individual TCRs with disease status, and machine learning were combined to predict cytomegalovirus infection status.

The donors belonged to the validation cohort of over a hundred subjects, which was separate from the approximately 680-subject first cohort. This clone was seen only a few times. Its antigen is not yet known. Base qualities are not recorded, but no much larger clone differs from it by a single base. What the research found in general, with its limitations: Most TCR sequences were observed very rarely across donors, whereas some public TCRs were present in many individuals. According to the authors, the approach could potentially be generalized to other disease states and immunological phenotypes. The classifier was reported to diagnose cytomegalovirus status with high specificity and sensitivity in both the original cohort and the validation cohort. In vitro tests confirmed that a few of the cytomegalovirus-associated TCR beta chains recognize cytomegalovirus antigens. The validation cohort had no HLA typing available for a later analysis, so co-occurrence within that cohort was assessed over all 120 or so repertoires. In the study, roughly 160 TCR beta chains were listed as associated with cytomegalovirus. A later analysis found that TCRs clustered in the first cohort also tended to co-occur in the approximately 120 validation repertoires, with 90% to 95% of cluster scores above 0.

The library was built by means of the immunoSEQ multiplex PCR assay. The original pipeline was this. To diagnose cytomegalovirus status from the catalog of TCR beta chain sequences, a statistical classification framework was built. Drawn from immuneACCESS, this table holds only the in-frame rearrangements with V and J called that TCRdb kept. Clones are partly lost; checked studies trace under half to an unresolved V gene and leave the rest unexplained. The D gene and trimming were derived from the DNA, and the V and J assignments and clone size from that table. The sample table contains about 340,000 clones; only one count was recorded for roughly 89% of them. The leading ten clones occupy approximately 0.84% of the sample. From the cysteine through the phenylalanine, the CDR3 covers 15 amino acids. The sequence is cut down to CDR3 DNA, 45 bases in frame from base 1. Trimming costs V 4 bases and J 0 bases, and their ends lie 13 bases apart. CDR1 and CDR2 (SGHTA, FQGNSA) derive from the germline V gene.

The V gene is TRBV7-2 and the J gene is TRBJ2-7; a tentative D match to TRBD2 spans 5 bases. This clonotype was sampled from a woman aged 18-30 years in good health and CMV-seronegative. The sequencing input was PBMCs. The CDR3 region reads CASSSPGKSSYEQYF. Read as DNA, the sequence is TGTGCCAGCAGCTCACCCGGGAAAAGCTCCTACGAGCAGTACTTC.